The 7 T cell receptor beta chains presented below share a single source sample, sequenced in a study of cytomegalovirus exposure and HLA in healthy donors. Both 60 Vbeta primers and 13 Jbeta primers went into the PCR. This table comes from immunoSEQ multiplex PCR, and its TCRdb copy is limited to in-frame clones, with some not included. The sample yields 110,000 or so clones, approximately 80% seen once. Sequencing input: PBMCs. Receptor source: a young woman in good health and CMV-seronegative.

The chain carries TRBV4-1 and TRBJ1-2; possible D gene TRBD1, 5 bases. Germline loops: CDR1 MGHRA, CDR2 YSYEKL. The V end was cut by 1 base, the J end by 3 bases, with 9 bases between. The CDR3 is 14 amino acids. CDR3 region: CASSQGVRDYGYTF. The CDR3 region has the DNA TGCGCCAGCAGCCAAGGCGTCAGGGACTATGGCTACACCTTC.

The sample holds one count of this clone. This sequence joins TRBV2 and TRBJ2-1; 9 bases line up with TRBD2. After removal of 4 bases from V and 9 bases from J, the junction contained 7 bases not matched to a gene. This CDR3 is 14 amino acids long. Germline V gene sequence: CDR1 SNHLY, CDR2 FYNNEI. CDR3: CASSVVAGVGEQFF. In DNA, the CDR3 is TGTGCCAGCAGTGTTGTAGCGGGAGTAGGTGAGCAGTTCTTC.

The V gene is TRBV7-9, the J gene TRBJ2-3, with a possible D match to TRBD2 (7 bases). V gave up 2 bases and J gave up 6 bases, with 18 bases separating them. CDR1 is SEHNR and CDR2 is FQNEAQ in the germline V gene (reference sequence). The CDR3 totals 16 residues. The CDR3 bases are TGTGCCAGCAGCTTAACAACCCCCGGGGGGCCCGATACGCAGTATTTT. Encoded protein: CASSLTTPGGPDTQYF.

The gene calls are TRBV5-1 and TRBJ2-1; D possibly corresponds to TRBD1 (6 bases). V lost 0 bases and J lost 9, with 19 bases in between. The CDR3 has 16 amino acids. Germline V lookup: CDR1 SGHRS, CDR2 YFSETQ. For the CDR3, the DNA is TGCGCCAGCAGCTTGGAGATGGACAGTTTTTCCCGTGAGCAGTTCTTC. Translated: CASSLEMDSFSREQFF.

The rearrangement uses TRBV2 and TRBJ2-7, with D possibly TRBD2 on 5 matching bases. The germline CDR1 and CDR2 sequences are SNHLY and FYNNEI. V lost 2 bases and J lost 1, with 15 bases in between. The CDR3 has 16 amino acids. CDR3 nucleotides: TGTGCCAGCAGTGAACGAGGGAGCTACAATTCCTACGAGCAGTACTTC. Amino acid sequence: CASSERGSYNSYEQYF.

The chain is built from TRBV13 and TRBJ2-7; 13 nucleotides align to TRBD2. Germline values: CDR1 PRHDT, CDR2 FYEKMQ (reference sequence). Trimming removed 5 bases from V and 2 bases from J; junction bases left unmatched: 6. The length of the CDR3 is 16 residues. The CDR3 here is CASSTRTSGSPYEQYF. In DNA form, the CDR3 reads TGTGCCAGCAGCACTCGGACTAGCGGGAGCCCCTACGAGCAGTACTTC.

The CDR3 coding sequence is TGTGCCAGCAGCTTGTTCTTCACAGATACGCAGTATTTT. Protein product: CASSLFFTDTQYF. The chain has TRBV5-5 and TRBJ2-3; D not resolved. The CDR3 has 13 amino acids. V was shortened by 1 base and J by 2 bases, with 5 bases between the two germline ends. The germline gives CDR1 SGHKS, CDR2 YYEKEE (reference sequence).